This TCR beta chain was retrieved from a study of blood T cell repertoires in COVID-19. Overall study: The origin of the acute and convalescent COVID-19 samples was the United States, Italy and Spain. PBMCs, B-cell-depleted T cells, or T cells provided the cDNA or gDNA that made up the material.

The method was immunoSEQ multiplex PCR; TCRdb's version includes in-frame clones alone and lacks a portion of them. The data contain some 45,000 clones, roughly nine tenths of them singletons. CDR3 length equals 19 residues. V was clipped by 4 bases and J by 4 bases, with 29 bases between them. The germline V gene has CDR1 SGHAT and CDR2 FQNNGV. V usage is TRBV11-2 and J usage is TRBJ2-7, with TRBD2 as a possible D gene (7 bases). This sequence was found in a man aged 45-65 years with active COVID-19. The material sequenced was peripheral blood. CDR3 residues: CASSSKGIWKSGDMYEQYF. In DNA form, the CDR3 reads TGTGCCAGCAGCTCGAAGGGGATTTGGAAAAGCGGGGACATGTACGAGCAGTACTTC.